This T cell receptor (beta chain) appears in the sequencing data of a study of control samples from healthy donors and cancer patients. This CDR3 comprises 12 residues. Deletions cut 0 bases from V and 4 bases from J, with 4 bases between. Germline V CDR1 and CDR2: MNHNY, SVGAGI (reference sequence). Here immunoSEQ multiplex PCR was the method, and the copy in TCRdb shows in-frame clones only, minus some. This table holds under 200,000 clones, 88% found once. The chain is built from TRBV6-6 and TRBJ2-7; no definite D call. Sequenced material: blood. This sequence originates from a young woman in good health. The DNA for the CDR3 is TGTGCCAGCAGTTACTCGAAATACGAGCAGTACTTC. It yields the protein CASSYSKYEQYF.